Sequencing of this TCR beta chain was carried out in a study of OX40 agonist ivuxolimab in advanced cancers. Some clones are missing from TCRdb's copy, which holds only in-frame ones; the method was immunoSEQ multiplex PCR. The top ten hold 0.67% of the sample, which has fewer than 75,000 clones, about 85% seen once. V dropped 3 bases and J dropped 8 bases, with 19 bases sitting between them. The CDR3 is 15 amino acids. Germline V gene lookup returns CDR1 MGHRA and CDR2 YSYEKL. The sequence derives from an adult with an advanced solid tumor such as melanoma, head and neck, liver or kidney cancer. The chain links TRBV4-1 to TRBJ1-2; D might be TRBD1 (6 bases). The sequencing used CD4+ or CD8+ T cells sorted from blood, collected in a trial of the OX40 agonist ivuxolimab. In nucleotides, the CDR3 is TGCGCCAGCAGCCACCTGTTCCGTCCAGGGGAAGGCTACACCTTC. Protein: CASSHLFRPGEGYTF.